The T cell receptor (beta chain) under discussion was sequenced for a study of blood T cell repertoires in COVID-19. Measured with immunoSEQ multiplex PCR; TCRdb has only the in-frame clones, and not every one. The table records hundreds of thousands of clones, roughly 90% of them present only once. Germline lookup yields CDR1 SGHTA and CDR2 FQGTGA. The trim removed 4 bases at V and 3 bases at J, leaving 5 bases unmatched. CDR3 size: 16 residues. This sequence was found in a woman aged 40 to 50 who had recovered from COVID-19. The V gene is TRBV7-3, the J gene TRBJ2-3; TRBD2 agrees at 12 bases. Material for sequencing was PBMCs or T cells enriched from blood (not recorded which). In DNA, the CDR3 is TGTGCCAGCAGCTACTCTCTAGCGGGGGGGACAGATACGCAGTATTTT. Residues: CASSYSLAGGTDTQYF. Full variable domain (missing parts from reference TRBV7-3 and TRBJ2-3): GAGVSQTPSNKVTEKGKYVELRCDPISGHTALYWYRQSLGQGPEFLIYFQGTGAADDSGLPNDRFFAVRPEGSVSTLKIQRTERGDSAVYLCASSYSLAGGTDTQYFGPGTRLTVL.